This T cell receptor (beta chain) was captured in a study of T cell responses to AZD1222 COVID-19 vaccine. Overall study findings and caveats: There were repertoire samples only from the period after the peak T cell response.

TCRdb's copy holds only in-frame clones and misses some; the assay was immunoSEQ multiplex PCR. The sample holds 150,000 to 200,000 clones, approximately 90% seen once. Notes on this clone: Its target is not known.

Trimming shortened V by 4 bases and J by 5 bases, and 8 bases separated the two germline ends. The CDR3 consists of 12 residues. From germline, CDR1 is SGHKS and CDR2 YYEKEE (reference sequence). The V gene is TRBV5-5, the J gene TRBJ2-3, with TRBD1 as a possible D gene (5 bases). The input for sequencing was peripheral blood, taken 28 days after the second AZD1222 dose. The source is an adult who received the AZD1222 COVID-19 vaccine. CDR3 sequence: CASSQGQDTQYF. CDR3 bases: TGTGCCAGCAGCCAGGGTCAAGATACGCAGTATTTT.